Below, 24 T cell receptor beta chains from the same sample are listed, as sequenced in a study of T cells in Graves' hyperthyroidism and ophthalmopathy. RNA transcripts were the template for amplifying TCR beta CDR3 regions. Researchers ran a first-round RT-PCR on the TCR CDR3 using the HTBI primer set. TCRdb processed the multiplex PCR reads anew with MiXCR; each CDR3 protein has one entry. The sample records some 370,000 distinct CDR3 sequences, 17% being singletons. Sequencing was carried out using blood. These receptors all stem from a woman in her thirties with Graves' hyperthyroidism that later progressed to Graves' ophthalmopathy.

This clonotype was observed at least ten times. The genes are TRBV24-1 and TRBJ2-1, with TRBD2 identical over 8 bases. The germline gives CDR1 KGHDR, CDR2 SFDVKD. This CDR3 region has 15 residues. Unmatched junction bases numbered 6, after V lost 4 bases and J lost 5 bases. This chain's CDR3 is CATSEDSGTDNEQFF. CDR3 DNA sequence: TGTGCCACCAGTGAGGATAGCGGGACCGACAATGAGCAGTTCTTC.

This clonotype has a single count. The chain is built from TRBV2 and TRBJ2-7, with TRBD2 identical over 12 bases. Per germline, CDR1 SNHLY and CDR2 FYNNEI. V gave up 11 bases and J gave up 5 bases; unmatched junction bases: 13. The CDR3 is 15 amino acids. The chain's CDR3 is CAGKKTSGSWDEQYF. DNA of the CDR3: TGTGCCGGCAAGAAGACTAGCGGGAGTTGGGACGAGCAGTACTTC.

This clonotype was recorded at least ten times. This chain joins TRBV2 and TRBJ1-1, with D hard to call. V was shortened by 4 bases and J by 0 bases, with 12 bases between the two germline ends. Looked up from germline, CDR1 is SNHLY and CDR2 is FYNNEI. The CDR3 sequence is 15 residues long. CDR3 in DNA: TGTGCCAGCAGTGTATCGGGCAGCATGAACACTGAAGCTTTCTTT. It specifies CASSVSGSMNTEAFF.

This clonotype has a count of ten or more. The CDR3 loop is CASSSLTVYSYEQYF. The DNA for the CDR3 is TGTGCCAGCAGCTCCCTGACAGTCTACTCCTACGAGCAGTACTTC. This chain joins TRBV7-2 and TRBJ2-7; possible D gene TRBD1, 5 bases. The CDR3 extends over 15 amino acids. Trimming removed 4 bases from V and 0 bases from J, with 13 bases in between. Germline CDR1 and CDR2: SGHTA and FQGNSA.

This clonotype was observed many times. CDR3 sequence: CASSVDRGSYEQYF. The CDR3 DNA sequence: TGCGCCAGCAGCGTGGACAGGGGTTCCTACGAGCAGTACTTC. This chain links TRBV5-1 with TRBJ2-7; 9 bases align to TRBD1. The junction had 3 bases not matched to a gene; V was cut back by 4 bases and J by 1 base. Germline loops: CDR1 SGHRS, CDR2 YFSETQ. CDR3 length: 14 residues. The whole variable domain, filled in from reference TRBV5-1 and TRBJ2-7, reads KAGVTQTPRYLIKTRGQQVTLSCSPISGHRSVSWYQQTPGQGLQFLFEYFSETQRNKGNFPGRFSGRQFSNSRSEMNVSTLELGDSALYLCASSVDRGSYEQYFGPGTRLTVT.

This clonotype was counted many times. The junction does not match germline at one end; this may be a read error. The chain has TRBV28 and TRBJ2-1; D could derive from TRBD1 or TRBD2 (6 bases each). CDR3 size: 14 residues. Germline CDR1 MDHEN, CDR2 SYDVKM. CDR3 amino acids: CACRSRGAGNEQFF. The CDR3 DNA sequence: TGTGCCTGCAGGAGCAGGGGCGCGGGGAATGAGCAGTTCTTC. Full variable domain (outside the CDR3, taken from reference TRBV28 and TRBJ2-1): DVKVTQSSRYLVKRTGEKVFLECVQDMDHENMFWYRQDPGLGLRLIYFSYDVKMKEKGDIPEGYSVSREKKERFSLILESASTNQTSMYLCACRSRGAGNEQFFGPGTRLTVL.

This clonotype was counted many times. This chain links TRBV9 with TRBJ1-1; D is uncertain. Germline assignment: CDR1 SGDLS and CDR2 YYNGEE. The CDR3 has 16 residues. The V and J ends lost 0 bases and 0 bases respectively, with 12 bases between them. The CDR3 here is CASSVGAGSMNTEAFF. CDR3 bases: TGTGCCAGCAGCGTAGGGGCGGGCAGCATGAACACTGAAGCTTTCTTT.

Ten or more counts support this clonotype. The chain uses TRBV6-1 and TRBJ1-5; D unclear. Germline V gene lookup returns CDR1 MNHNS and CDR2 SASEGT. V dropped 6 bases and J dropped 0 bases, with 12 bases sitting between them. The CDR3 runs 15 residues. The CDR3 nucleotides read TGTGCCAGCAGGGCGACGGCAAATAGCAATCAGCCCCAGCATTTT. Translation: CASRATANSNQPQHF.

This clonotype occurred many times. CDR3 nucleotide sequence: TGTGCCAGCAGTTACTCAGACGGACCCGCTTGGGGCTCCGGTGAAAAACTGTTTTTT. It encodes CASSYSDGPAWGSGEKLFF. This sequence joins TRBV6-6 and TRBJ1-4; D may be TRBD1 (5 bases). Germline lookup yields CDR1 MNHNY and CDR2 SVGAGI (reference sequence). V was pared by 0 bases and J by 7 bases, with 24 bases between. CDR3 length: 19 residues.

V gene TRBV6-1 combines with J gene TRBJ2-7; unclear D gene. Looked up from germline, CDR1 is MNHNS and CDR2 is SASEGT. The CDR3 covers 13 residues. V lost 6 bases and J 7 bases, leaving 16 bases between the germline ends. For the CDR3, the DNA is TGTGCCAGCAGCCAACCCCCCCTGGAGGAGCAGTACTTC. Amino acid sequence: CASSQPPLEEQYF.

This clonotype was seen at least ten times. J is TRBJ1-1 and V is TRBV12-3 or TRBV12-4; TRBD1 matches at 7 bases. Germline trimming cut 5 bases from V and 3 bases from J; bases unmatched to any gene: 9. This CDR3 has 15 amino acids. CDR3 bases: TGTGCCAGCAGTCTTGACAAGGGGGCTTACACTGAAGCTTTCTTT. Its protein is CASSLDKGAYTEAFF.

Concerning this clonotype: This may come from a read error, since a much larger clone is one base off. This is likely a read error, given that the CDR3 carries no conserved phenylalanine or tryptophan at its end. The chain couples TRBV20-1 to TRBJ1-2; D is ambiguous. Trimming pared 3 bases from V and 8 bases from J, leaving 19 bases between. Germline loops: CDR1 DFQATT, CDR2 SNEGSKA (reference sequence). This CDR3 contains 14 residues. The DNA for the CDR3 is TGCAGTGCTAGGAGTAGCCAGGCTACCGTAGGCTACACCCTC. Translating it yields CSARSSQATVGYTL.

This clonotype has a handful of counts. The V call is TRBV6-1, the J call TRBJ1-5, with TRBD1 matching over 7 bases. The CDR3 covers 14 residues. Germline loops: CDR1 MNHNS, CDR2 SASEGT. Trimming cost V 8 bases and J 5 bases; bases outside gene matches: 9. CDR3 DNA sequence: TGTGCCAGCCTAGACAGGGCTGGCGATCAGCCCCAGCATTTT. It encodes CASLDRAGDQPQHF.

This clonotype was observed a few times. V usage is TRBV19 and J usage is TRBJ2-5; 9 bases are a match to TRBD1. Germline V gene sequence: CDR1 LNHDA, CDR2 SQIVND (reference sequence). V trimming: 3 bases; J trimming: 1 base; junction bases outside the gene matches: 0. This CDR3 comprises 14 residues. The CDR3 loop reads CASSMTGGQETQYF. CDR3 bases: TGTGCCAGTAGTATGACAGGGGGCCAAGAGACCCAGTACTTC.

This clonotype was detected ten times or more. The rearrangement uses TRBV5-1 and TRBJ1-1; tentatively, D is TRBD1 (5 bases). Looked up from germline, CDR1 is SGHRS and CDR2 is YFSETQ. The CDR3 is 14 residues long. V lost 4 bases and J lost 1, with 11 bases in between. CDR3 amino acids: CASSNQGQNTEAFF. The DNA of the CDR3 is TGCGCCAGCAGCAATCAGGGCCAGAACACTGAAGCTTTCTTT.

This clonotype was seen at least ten times. The V gene is TRBV6-1, the J gene TRBJ2-3, with D perhaps TRBD1 or TRBD2 (6 bases each). Trimming pared 7 bases from V and 4 bases from J, leaving 21 bases between. CDR3 length equals 16 residues. CDR1 MNHNS and CDR2 SASEGT come from the germline V gene. The chain's CDR3 is CASNIGGGGGADTQYF. In DNA, the CDR3 is TGTGCCAGCAATATCGGAGGGGGAGGCGGTGCAGATACGCAGTATTTT.

The chain recombines TRBV3-1 with TRBJ1-6; the match to TRBD1 covers 7 bases. V trimming: 4 bases; J trimming: 7 bases; junction bases outside the gene matches: 10. The CDR3 extends over 16 amino acids. Germline-derived CDR1 and CDR2 are LGHDT and YNNKEL (reference sequence). The CDR3 loop is CASSRKPGQSNSPLHF. In nucleotides, the CDR3 is TGTGCCAGCAGCCGAAAACCGGGACAGTCAAATTCACCCCTCCACTTT.

This clonotype was seen a handful of times. The rearrangement links TRBV15 to TRBJ1-6; a weak D match, TRBD1 (6 bases). Germline CDR1 reads LNHNV; CDR2 reads YYDKDF (reference sequence). The CDR3 covers 13 residues. V was cut by 8 bases and J by 5 bases, with 10 bases left in between. The CDR3 region is CATGGPDNSPLHF. The CDR3 nucleotides are TGTGCCACCGGGGGCCCTGATAATTCACCCCTCCACTTT.

At least ten counts were recorded for this clonotype. The V and J genes are TRBV12-3 or TRBV12-4 and TRBJ2-1; 10 nucleotides align to TRBD2. Trimming at V came to 2 bases and at J to 5 bases, leaving 3 bases not matched to a gene. The CDR3 runs to 15 residues. In DNA, the CDR3 is TGTGCCAGCAGTTTAATTCTAGCGGGAGACAATGAGCAGTTCTTC. Residues: CASSLILAGDNEQFF.

There are a few counts of this clonotype. The chain recombines TRBV5-1 with TRBJ2-7; D is unclear. Per the germline V gene, CDR1 is SGHRS and CDR2 is YFSETQ. V gave up 2 bases and J gave up 1 base, with 7 bases separating them. The CDR3 length is 13 residues. The CDR3 coding sequence is TGCGCCAGCAGCTTTCAAACTTCCTACGAGCAGTACTTC. It encodes CASSFQTSYEQYF.

CDR3 sequence reads: CSAKDSLTYEQYF. CDR3 DNA: TGCAGTGCTAAGGACAGCTTGACCTACGAGCAGTACTTC. The chain is built from TRBV20-1 and TRBJ2-7, with D maybe TRBD1 (6 bases). The V and J ends lost 4 bases and 2 bases respectively, with 12 bases between them. The CDR3 has 13 amino acids. Germline loops: CDR1 DFQATT, CDR2 SNEGSKA (reference sequence).

At least ten counts were recorded for this clonotype. V is TRBV24-1 and J is TRBJ2-5; D is unclear. V gave up 4 bases and J gave up 5 bases, with 19 bases separating them. CDR1 is KGHDR and CDR2 is SFDVKD in the germline V gene. The CDR3 consists of 16 residues. The CDR3 protein is CATSDPSEATLETQYF. The CDR3 DNA follows: TGTGCCACCAGTGACCCGAGCGAGGCCACGCTCGAGACCCAGTACTTC.

This clonotype came up a few times. V usage is TRBV11-2 and J usage is TRBJ1-2, with TRBD1 as a possible D gene (6 bases). Germline loops: CDR1 SGHAT, CDR2 FQNNGV. The CDR3 runs 12 residues. Trimming removed 5 bases at V and 10 bases at J, with 14 bases between. CDR3: CASSREGGAYTF. The DNA of the CDR3 is TGTGCCAGCAGCCGAGAGGGGGGGGCCTACACCTTC.

This clonotype was observed at least ten times. The chain has TRBV28 and TRBJ1-6; D is undetermined. The V and J ends lost 3 bases and 9 bases respectively, with 12 bases between them. Germline V gene sequence: CDR1 MDHEN, CDR2 SYDVKM. The CDR3 sequence is 14 residues long. The CDR3 DNA is TGTGCCAGCAGTTTCGGGTTAGCATCTTCACCCCTCCACTTT. As protein: CASSFGLASSPLHF. Looking up the rest from reference TRBV28 and TRBJ1-6 gives the full variable domain: DVKVTQSSRYLVKRTGEKVFLECVQDMDHENMFWYRQDPGLGLRLIYFSYDVKMKEKGDIPEGYSVSREKKERFSLILESASTNQTSMYLCASSFGLASSPLHFGNGTRLTVT.